A single sample gave rise to the 31 T cell receptor beta chains below, sequenced in a study of cytomegalovirus exposure and HLA in healthy donors. Use of 60 Vbeta and 13 Jbeta primers characterized the PCR. Assay used: immunoSEQ multiplex PCR; TCRdb lists only in-frame clones, some missing. This sample has some 150,000 clones; 70% to 75% occur once, and the top ten carry approximately 1.6%. Sequenced input: PBMCs. The origin of the receptors is a woman in her thirties in good health and CMV-seronegative.

The rearrangement uses TRBV7-2 and TRBJ2-5; maybe TRBD2 (5 bases). This CDR3 contains 15 residues. Germline lookup yields CDR1 SGHTA and CDR2 FQGNSA. V lost 0 bases to trimming and J lost 5 bases, with 13 bases between them. DNA of the CDR3: TGTGCCAGCAGCTTAGCGTCGGCTGGCGGGGAGACCCAGTACTTC. Protein product: CASSLASAGGETQYF.

V and J are TRBV2 and TRBJ1-4, with 7 bases aligning to TRBD1. This CDR3 is 14 amino acids long. The V and J ends lost 7 bases and 6 bases, in that order; junction bases with no gene match: 8. Per the germline V gene, CDR1 is SNHLY and CDR2 is FYNNEI. The CDR3 sequence is CASKQGSGDEKLFF. The DNA for the CDR3 is TGTGCCAGCAAACAGGGGAGCGGCGATGAAAAACTGTTTTTT.

The genes are TRBV28 and TRBJ2-7; TRBD2 matches 8 bases. V shed 6 bases and J 1 base; nucleotides not matched to a gene: 14. The CDR3 consists of 17 residues. Germline CDR1 MDHEN, CDR2 SYDVKM. The CDR3 bases are TGTGCCAGCAGCTACAGGGTTCTAGCGGGTCCTTCCTACGAGCAGTACTTC. Translation gives CASSYRVLAGPSYEQYF.

The chain employs TRBV18 and TRBJ1-1, with D perhaps matching TRBD1 (6 bases). Germline V gene sequence: CDR1 KGHSH, CDR2 LQKENI. The V end lost 6 bases, the J end lost 7 bases, and 21 bases lay between the germline ends. The CDR3 is 15 amino acids. CDR3 in amino acids: CASSPPSTGGYEAFF. The CDR3 bases are TGTGCCAGCTCCCCTCCCTCGACAGGCGGTTATGAAGCTTTCTTT.

The gene calls are TRBV10-3 and TRBJ1-3, with D uncertain. CDR3 length: 14 residues. V was clipped by 7 bases and J by 0 bases, with 10 bases between them. CDR1 and CDR2 from the germline V gene are ENHRY and SYGVKD. CDR3 sequence: CAINRGISGNTIYF. The CDR3 DNA follows: TGTGCCATCAATCGGGGAATCTCTGGAAACACCATATATTTT.

The chain uses TRBV15 and TRBJ1-6; the D gene is possibly TRBD1 (5 bases). Between the trimmed V and J ends, which lost 4 bases and 4 bases, there was a span of 20 bases. The CDR3 covers 18 residues. From germline, CDR1 is LNHNV and CDR2 YYDKDF (reference sequence). The CDR3 sequence is CATSMSLGLTVYNSPLHF. The CDR3 region has the DNA TGTGCCACCAGCATGTCCCTTGGCTTGACAGTTTATAATTCACCCCTCCACTTT.

This clone was recorded a few times. Written as DNA, the CDR3 is TGTGCCTGGAATTTGTTGGGGCACGCTGAAGCTTTCTTT. Amino acid sequence: CAWNLLGHAEAFF. This chain uses TRBV30 with TRBJ1-1; tentative D call: TRBD1 (5 bases). CDR1 GTSNPN and CDR2 SVGIG come from the germline V gene (reference sequence). V was trimmed by 4 bases and J by 6 bases, leaving 15 bases between them. CDR3 size: 13 residues.

The CDR3 DNA reads TGTGCCAGCAGCCGAGAACAGGGTAACACTGAAGCTTTCTTT. This codes for CASSREQGNTEAFF. This chain connects TRBV11-2 to TRBJ1-1, with D possibly TRBD1 on 6 matching bases. Trimming cost V 5 bases and J 2 bases, with 12 bases left between them. Germline assignment: CDR1 SGHAT and CDR2 FQNNGV. The CDR3 covers 14 residues.

The genes are TRBV5-1 and TRBJ2-7; D not certain. Per the germline V gene, CDR1 is SGHRS and CDR2 is YFSETQ. Trimming removed 5 bases at V and 0 bases at J, with 9 bases between. The CDR3 has 13 residues. CDR3 nucleotide sequence: TGCGCCAGCAGACAGAGAAGCTCCTACGAGCAGTACGTC. This translates into CASRQRSSYEQYV.

The chain has TRBV14 and TRBJ1-6; D gene ambiguous. The CDR3 runs to 14 residues. V was pared by 4 bases and J by 7 bases, with 11 bases between. Looked up from germline, CDR1 is SGHDN and CDR2 is FVKESK. CDR3 sequence: CASSPLLRNSPLHF. CDR3 DNA: TGTGCCAGCAGCCCCTTACTACGGAATTCACCCCTCCACTTT.

This sequence joins TRBV19 and TRBJ1-4; possibly TRBD1 for D (6 bases). Germline V gene data show CDR1 as LNHDA and CDR2 as SQIVND (reference sequence). V lost 4 bases and J lost 8, with 14 bases in between. This CDR3 has 14 residues. The CDR3 here is CASSTTGLNEKLFF. The DNA of the CDR3 is TGTGCCAGTAGTACTACAGGGTTAAACGAAAAACTGTTTTTT.

This clone was seen just once. The same CDR3 arises from other DNA sequences in this sample as well. The V call is TRBV4-1, the J call TRBJ2-2, with TRBD2 identical over 7 bases. Germline CDR1 reads MGHRA; CDR2 reads YSYEKL. Trimming at V came to 0 bases and at J to 4 bases, leaving 2 bases not matched to a gene. The CDR3 contains 15 residues. The CDR3 DNA reads as TGCGCCAGCAGCCAAGAGGGAGGGAGCACCGGGGAGCTGTTTTTT. Encoded protein: CASSQEGGSTGELFF.

As to this clone: One end of the junction varies from germline; a read error may be responsible. The rearrangement uses TRBV4-1 and TRBJ2-5; D perhaps matches TRBD1 (6 bases). Looked up from germline, CDR1 is MGHRA and CDR2 is YSYEKL. There are 15 residues in the CDR3. The CDR3 spells CASSQDQGFDETQYF. As DNA, the CDR3 is TGTGCCAGCAGCCAAGATCAGGGGTTCGATGAGACCCAGTACTTC.

There are a few counts of this clone. This rearrangement joins TRBV28 to TRBJ2-1; no clear D. Deletions cut 5 bases from V and 0 bases from J, with 11 bases between. The CDR3 runs 15 residues. The germline V gene has CDR1 MDHEN and CDR2 SYDVKM. Here the CDR3 reads CASSSQWSSYNEQFF. The CDR3 DNA follows: TGTGCCAGCAGTAGCCAGTGGAGCTCCTACAATGAGCAGTTCTTC.

The V gene is TRBV10-3, the J gene TRBJ1-5, with 8 bases identical to TRBD1. Germline CDR1 is ENHRY and CDR2 is SYGVKD. Losses at the gene ends were 2 bases for V and 0 bases for J; bases not matched to a gene: 9. The CDR3 is 18 residues long. The CDR3 is CAISEPTGDIYSNQPQHF. The CDR3 DNA reads as TGTGCCATCAGTGAGCCGACAGGGGACATCTATAGCAATCAGCCCCAGCATTTT.

In this sample, this clone turned up a few times. The chain links TRBV13 to TRBJ2-3; D possibly corresponds to TRBD2 (6 bases). Germline V gene sequence: CDR1 PRHDT, CDR2 FYEKMQ (reference sequence). This CDR3 spans 14 amino acids. Between the trimmed V and J ends, which lost 1 base and 1 base, there was a span of 6 bases. The DNA for the CDR3 is TGTGCCAGCAGCTTAGCTAGCGGCACAGATACGCAGTATTTT. It yields the protein CASSLASGTDTQYF.

The CDR3 sequence is CASSPLGKETQYF. In nucleotides, the CDR3 is TGTGCCAGCAGTCCACTGGGCAAGGAGACCCAGTACTTC. The rearrangement uses TRBV6-5 and TRBJ2-5; D is unclear. V was trimmed by 5 bases and J by 5 bases, leaving 12 bases between them. The V gene's germline CDR1 is MNHEY and CDR2 SVGAGI. The CDR3 is 13 amino acids.

The J gene is TRBJ1-1, the V gene TRBV28; 8 bases fit TRBD1. CDR1 is MDHEN and CDR2 is SYDVKM in the germline V gene. This CDR3 is built from 14 residues. The V gene end was trimmed by 6 bases and the J gene end by 0 bases; junction bases not matched to a gene: 3. CDR3: CASRDRDLNTEAFF. The CDR3 nucleotides are TGTGCCAGCAGGGACAGGGATCTGAACACTGAAGCTTTCTTT.

The rearrangement links TRBV4-2 to TRBJ2-7, with D possibly matching TRBD2 (6 bases). V was trimmed by 0 bases and J by 5 bases, leaving 8 bases between them. The germline CDR1 and CDR2 sequences are LGHNA and YNFKEQ. This CDR3 has 13 residues. DNA of the CDR3: TGTGCCAGCAGCCAAGATCCGGGGGACGAGCAGTACTTC. Protein: CASSQDPGDEQYF.

This clone is medium-sized within its sample. The rearrangement joins TRBV5-6 to TRBJ2-7; D possibly corresponds to TRBD1 (5 bases). The V gene's germline CDR1 is SGHDT and CDR2 YYEEEE. V lost 4 bases to trimming and J lost 4 bases, with 6 bases between them. The CDR3 totals 11 residues. CDR3 in DNA: TGTGCCAGCAGCCGACAGTACGAGCAGTACTTC. This sequence encodes CASSRQYEQYF.

J is TRBJ2-5 and V is TRBV19, with TRBD1 identical over 8 bases. Germline values: CDR1 LNHDA, CDR2 SQIVND (reference sequence). This CDR3 contains 15 residues. V trimming: 6 bases; J trimming: 5 bases; junction bases outside the gene matches: 11. CDR3 in DNA: TGTGCCAGTAGCCCCAGGGACAGGATTGAGGAGACCCAGTACTTC. Its protein is CASSPRDRIEETQYF.

This clone has just a few counts. The chain recombines TRBV28 with TRBJ2-5, with a tentative D call TRBD2 (6 bases). With 5 bases removed from V and 4 bases from J, the gap between germline ends came to 14 bases. CDR1 MDHEN and CDR2 SYDVKM come from the germline V gene. The CDR3 totals 14 residues. CDR3 bases: TGTGCCAGCAGTCTTTTGTCGGGGGTAGAGACCCAGTACTTC. Translated: CASSLLSGVETQYF. The full variable domain, with the rest looked up from reference TRBV28 and TRBJ2-5, is DVKVTQSSRYLVKRTGEKVFLECVQDMDHENMFWYRQDPGLGLRLIYFSYDVKMKEKGDIPEGYSVSREKKERFSLILESASTNQTSMYLCASSLLSGVETQYFGPGTRLLVL.

Remarks on this clone: A read error is likely, as this CDR3 ends without the conserved phenylalanine or tryptophan. V usage is TRBV7-2 and J usage is TRBJ1-6; 9 bases are a match to TRBD1. V shed 1 base, J shed 6 bases, and the junction held 4 bases outside the gene matches. The CDR3 is 16 amino acids. Germline CDR1 reads SGHTA; CDR2 reads FQGNSA. CDR3 in amino acids: CASSLGLQGANSPLHL. The CDR3 coding sequence is TGTGCCAGCAGCTTAGGATTACAGGGGGCTAATTCACCCCTCCACCTT.

V is TRBV19 and J is TRBJ1-2; D is unclear. CDR3 length: 14 amino acids. Germline CDR1 reads LNHDA; CDR2 reads SQIVND (reference sequence). V was pared by 3 bases and J by 2 bases, with 10 bases between. Here the CDR3 reads CASSMSVSNYGYTF. The CDR3 nucleotides read TGTGCCAGTAGTATGTCGGTTAGCAACTATGGCTACACCTTC. Full variable domain (remainder filled in from reference TRBV19 and TRBJ1-2): DGGITQSPKYLFRKEGQNVTLSCEQNLNHDAMYWYRQDPGQGLRLIYYSQIVNDFQKGDIAEGYSVSREKKESFPLTVTSAQKNPTAFYLCASSMSVSNYGYTFGSGTRLTVV.

This clone came up a few times. The J gene is TRBJ2-4, the V gene TRBV7-2; 9 bases align to TRBD2. This CDR3 spans 16 amino acids. J was trimmed by 3 bases and V by 3 bases; bases with no gene match: 6. CDR1 and CDR2 (germline): SGHTA, FQGNSA. CDR3 nucleotides: TGTGCCAGCAGCTTGCGGGGGGGTAGCGGCAAAAACATTCAGTACTTC. Its protein is CASSLRGGSGKNIQYF.

The chain joins TRBV11-2 to TRBJ2-4; D is undetermined. Deletions cut 5 bases from V and 3 bases from J, with 2 bases between. The germline gives CDR1 SGHAT, CDR2 FQNNGV. The length of the CDR3 is 11 residues. The CDR3 region is CASSLKNIQYF. The CDR3 DNA follows: TGTGCCAGCAGCCTCAAAAACATTCAGTACTTC.

As concerns this clone: Relative to the germline gene, one junction end is altered; a read error may explain this. The chain carries TRBV2 and TRBJ2-3; 7 nucleotides align to TRBD1. This CDR3 is built from 13 residues. Germline V gives CDR1 SNHLY, CDR2 FYNNEI. The CDR3 DNA reads TGTGCCAGCAGCTGGGACAGCACATATACGCAGTATTTT. Protein: CASSWDSTYTQYF.

In this sample, this clone turned up once. The chain joins TRBV10-3 to TRBJ2-3; TRBD2 might be the D (6 bases). This CDR3 contains 13 residues. In germline, CDR1 is ENHRY, CDR2 SYGVKD. With 7 bases removed from V and 1 base from J, the gap between germline ends came to 9 bases. The CDR3 DNA is TGTGCCATCATTGGGGAGGGCACAGATACGCAGTATTTT. Translated: CAIIGEGTDTQYF.

Comments on this clone: At the DNA level, this CDR3 is encoded by other sequences in the same sample as well. Written as DNA, the CDR3 is TGTGCCAGCAGCAAACGACTAGCGGGAAGGTACACTGTCGATGCCGGGGAGCTGTTTTTT. Protein: CASSKRLAGRYTVDAGELFF. This chain uses TRBV21-1 with TRBJ2-2; the tabulated D call, TRBD2, remains unverified against the DNA. TRBV21-1 is a pseudogene segment. This CDR3 region has 20 residues.

This chain links TRBV7-2 with TRBJ2-5; TRBD2 matches at 15 bases. The CDR3 is made up of 17 amino acids. Germline V gives CDR1 SGHTA, CDR2 FQGNSA. V shed 1 base, J shed 4 bases, and the junction held 4 bases outside the gene matches. CDR3 protein: CASSLGGTSGGLETQYF. CDR3 DNA: TGTGCCAGCAGCTTAGGAGGGACTAGCGGGGGGCTAGAGACCCAGTACTTC. Together with reference TRBV7-2 and TRBJ2-5, the CDR3 gives the full variable domain: GAGVSQSPSNKVTEKGKDVELRCDPISGHTALYWYRQSLGQGLEFLIYFQGNSAPDKSGLPSDRFSAERTGGSVSTLTIQRTQQEDSAVYLCASSLGGTSGGLETQYFGPGTRLLVL.

The V and J genes are TRBV30 and TRBJ1-2; a weak D match, TRBD1 (6 bases). Trimming cost V 4 bases and J 2 bases, with 11 bases left between them. The CDR3 is made up of 13 amino acids. Germline CDR1 GTSNPN, CDR2 SVGIG (reference sequence). The CDR3 nucleotides read TGTGCCTGGAATGGACAGTCCAACTATGGCTACACCTTC. The encoded protein is CAWNGQSNYGYTF.